Sequencing of this T cell receptor beta chain was carried out in a study of control samples from healthy donors and cancer patients. V lost 4 bases, J lost 4 bases, and 1 base stayed unmatched. CDR1 and CDR2 (germline): SGHNT, YENEEA. The CDR3 is 14 residues long. The method was immunoSEQ multiplex PCR; TCRdb's version includes in-frame clones alone and lacks a portion of them. The table records over 200,000 clones, almost 85% of them present only once. The sample taken for sequencing was PBMCs. The V gene is TRBV11-3, the J gene TRBJ2-2; 9 nucleotides match TRBD1. This receptor was taken from a woman aged 55-69 years with lung cancer. In nucleotides, the CDR3 is TGTGCCAGCAGCTCGGACAGGGGCACCGGGGAGCTGTTTTTT. Translation gives CASSSDRGTGELFF. The whole variable domain, filled in from reference TRBV11-3 and TRBJ2-2, reads EAGVVQSPRYKIIEKKQPVAFWCNPISGHNTLYWYLQNLGQGPELLIRYENEEAVDDSQLPKDRFSAERLKGVDSTLKIQPAELGDSAVYLCASSSDRGTGELFFGEGSRLTVL.